These 21 T cell receptor beta chains came from one sample sequenced in a study of T cell responses to AZD1222 COVID-19 vaccine. TCRdb's copy holds only in-frame clones and misses some; the assay was immunoSEQ multiplex PCR. The data hold over 100,000 clones, with roughly nine tenths observed a single time. Sequencing used peripheral blood, obtained on day 0 of AZD1222 vaccination. All receptors come from an adult in good health.

J is TRBJ1-2 and V is TRBV2; no definite D call. The germline V gene encodes CDR1 SNHLY and CDR2 FYNNEI. Trimming stripped 1 base from V and 5 bases from J, with 11 bases between. The CDR3 spans 14 residues. The CDR3 region is CASSEGNEVYGYTF. The CDR3 coding sequence is TGTGCCAGCAGTGAAGGGAATGAAGTATATGGCTACACCTTC.

This clone was seen more than once but under ten times. The genes are TRBV27 and TRBJ2-5, with 9 bases lining up with TRBD1. The CDR3 runs to 14 residues. Germline V gene sequence: CDR1 MNHEY, CDR2 SMNVEV (reference sequence). Trimming took 3 bases from V and 5 from J; bases not matched to a gene: 4. The CDR3 region has the DNA TGTGCCAGCAGTTTGGGACAGGGCCAGGAGACCCAGTACTTC. Amino acid sequence: CASSLGQGQETQYF.

V and J are TRBV7-2 and TRBJ1-2; TRBD1 matches at 9 bases. The germline V gene encodes CDR1 SGHTA and CDR2 FQGNSA. This CDR3 is built from 16 residues. V trimming: 1 base; J trimming: 3 bases; junction bases outside the gene matches: 6. The CDR3 region has the DNA TGTGCCAGCAGCTTAGGCGGACAGGGGTCAGACTATGGCTACACCTTC. This codes for CASSLGGQGSDYGYTF.

The chain recombines TRBV28 with TRBJ2-3; 10 bases are shared with TRBD2. Germline V gene data show CDR1 as MDHEN and CDR2 as SYDVKM. The CDR3 runs to 14 residues. V was pared by 7 bases and J by 5 bases, with 6 bases of the junction left unmatched. CDR3 coding DNA: TGTGCCAGCACAGGGACTAGCGTTGGAGATACGCAGTATTTT. This codes for CASTGTSVGDTQYF.

This clone showed up just once. V gene TRBV2 combines with J gene TRBJ2-3; 9 nucleotides match TRBD2. Trimming removed 4 bases from V and 6 bases from J; junction bases left unmatched: 2. The CDR3 consists of 13 residues. The V gene's germline CDR1 is SNHLY and CDR2 FYNNEI. The CDR3 DNA reads as TGTGCCAGCAGTGGGACTAGCGCGGATACGCAGTATTTT. Its translation is CASSGTSADTQYF.

This clone was found once. The V and J genes are TRBV6-2 or TRBV6-3 and TRBJ1-2, with D perhaps matching TRBD1 (5 bases). Germline V gives CDR1 MNHEY, CDR2 SVGEGT. The CDR3 runs 13 residues. V was shortened by 4 bases and J by 4 bases, with 10 bases between the two germline ends. The CDR3 bases are TGTGCCAGCAGTTCGGACATGGGCTATGGCTACACCTTC. Translating it yields CASSSDMGYGYTF.

The chain employs TRBV28 and TRBJ1-2; D is unresolved. Trimming left V 5 bases short and J 6 bases short, with 13 bases between. Per germline, CDR1 MDHEN and CDR2 SYDVKM. The CDR3 is 13 residues long. In DNA, the CDR3 is TGTGCCAGCAGTCCCGCCAGGAGAAATGGCTACACCTTC. It encodes CASSPARRNGYTF.

The V call is TRBV12-3 or TRBV12-4, the J call TRBJ2-7; D gene uncertain. CDR3 length: 13 amino acids. V lost 4 bases to trimming and J lost 3 bases, with 10 bases between them. Here the CDR3 DNA reads TGTGCCAGCAGTTATGGGCAAGGCTACGAGCAGTACTTC. Protein sequence: CASSYGQGYEQYF.

The chain combines TRBV9 with TRBJ2-3; D gene unclear. CDR3 length: 11 amino acids. Trimming removed 0 bases from V and 6 bases from J, with 2 bases in between. CDR1 and CDR2 (germline): SGDLS, YYNGEE. The CDR3 protein is CASSVGDTQYF. DNA for the CDR3: TGTGCCAGCAGCGTAGGTGATACGCAGTATTTT.

The J gene is TRBJ2-3, the V gene TRBV15, with D unresolved. V was pared by 5 bases and J by 2 bases, with 14 bases between. Germline loops: CDR1 LNHNV, CDR2 YYDKDF (reference sequence). The CDR3 consists of 15 residues. The CDR3 bases are TGTGCCACCAGCCCCCGGGCAGAGACCACAGATACGCAGTATTTT. Its translation is CATSPRAETTDTQYF.

V usage is TRBV7-6 and J usage is TRBJ2-7, with 11 positions matching TRBD2. CDR3 size: 15 residues. Germline CDR1 and CDR2: SGHVS and FNYEAQ. Germline trimming cut 1 base from V and 7 bases from J; bases unmatched to any gene: 6. This CDR3 reads CASSLGTSGSGEQYF. CDR3 coding DNA: TGTGCCAGCAGCTTAGGGACTAGCGGGTCGGGGGAGCAGTACTTC.

The chain is built from TRBV7-2 and TRBJ2-5; D is uncertain. Trimming cost V 6 bases and J 9 bases, with 14 bases left between them. The CDR3 is 12 amino acids. Germline values: CDR1 SGHTA, CDR2 FQGNSA. CDR3 residues: CASSYPEVAQYF. The CDR3 DNA is TGTGCCAGCAGTTATCCCGAGGTGGCCCAGTACTTC.

As DNA, the CDR3 is TGTGCCAGTAGGTCTACTCCGTTCCCCTCTGGGGCCAACGTCCTGACTTTC. This translates into CASRSTPFPSGANVLTF. The gene calls are TRBV19 and TRBJ2-6; D not resolved. CDR1 is LNHDA and CDR2 is SQIVND in the germline V gene (reference sequence). V dropped 6 bases and J dropped 0 bases, with 15 bases sitting between them. The CDR3 runs 17 residues.

CDR3 amino acids: CSASWGISSPLHF. In DNA form, the CDR3 reads TGCAGTGCTAGTTGGGGGATTAGCTCACCCCTCCACTTT. The chain has TRBV20-1 and TRBJ1-6; tentative D call: TRBD1 (5 bases). V lost 3 bases, J lost 10 bases, and 13 bases lay in between. Germline V gives CDR1 DFQATT, CDR2 SNEGSKA (reference sequence). The CDR3 spans 13 residues.

The chain is built from TRBV30 and TRBJ2-7, with TRBD2 matching over 7 bases. From germline, CDR1 is GTSNPN and CDR2 SVGIG (reference sequence). Trimming at V came to 0 bases and at J to 6 bases, leaving 8 bases not matched to a gene. The CDR3 has 14 residues. This CDR3 reads CAWSVGSGVGEQYF. Written as DNA, the CDR3 is TGTGCCTGGAGTGTTGGCAGCGGGGTTGGCGAGCAGTACTTC.

The chain joins TRBV6-5 to TRBJ2-7; tentatively, D is TRBD2 (7 bases). The germline V gene has CDR1 MNHEY and CDR2 SVGAGI. V gave up 4 bases and J gave up 0 bases, with 13 bases separating them. The CDR3 runs to 15 residues. The CDR3 is CASSSSGDNSYEQYF. DNA of the CDR3: TGTGCCAGCAGTTCAAGCGGGGACAACTCCTACGAGCAGTACTTC.

This chain links TRBV24-1 with TRBJ2-3; D may be TRBD1 (6 bases). Trimming shortened V by 7 bases and J by 1 base, and 11 bases separated the two germline ends. The germline CDR1 and CDR2 sequences are KGHDR and SFDVKD. The CDR3 totals 14 residues. The CDR3 DNA follows: TGTGCCACCAGGGCGGACAGACGCACAGATACGCAGTATTTT. It encodes CATRADRRTDTQYF.

The chain links TRBV4-1 to TRBJ2-3; 8 bases are a match to TRBD1. Germline CDR1 and CDR2: MGHRA and YSYEKL. V dropped 4 bases and J dropped 4; count of bases not matched to a gene: 10. CDR3 size: 16 residues. CDR3 nucleotides: TGCGCCAGCAGCCCTCGGACAGGGTCGGACCCAGATACGCAGTATTTT. Translation gives CASSPRTGSDPDTQYF.

The chain joins TRBV7-2 to TRBJ1-6, with no clear D. This CDR3 comprises 14 residues. V was shortened by 3 bases and J by 5 bases, with 8 bases between the two germline ends. Germline loops: CDR1 SGHTA, CDR2 FQGNSA. The CDR3: CASSLRRDNSPLHF. In DNA, the CDR3 is TGTGCCAGCAGCTTGAGACGGGATAATTCACCCCTCCACTTT.

The chain employs TRBV4-3 and TRBJ2-6; D gene unclear. Per the germline V gene, CDR1 is LGHNA and CDR2 is YSLEER. The CDR3 extends over 15 amino acids. Trimming pared 0 bases from V and 1 base from J, leaving 4 bases between. CDR3: CASSQEGSGANVLTF. CDR3 nucleotide sequence: TGCGCCAGCAGCCAAGAGGGTTCTGGGGCCAACGTCCTGACTTTC.

The chain combines TRBV4-3 with TRBJ2-2; a weak D match, TRBD1 (5 bases). Germline-derived CDR1 and CDR2 are LGHNA and YSLEER. This CDR3 has 15 residues. The V end was cut by 4 bases, the J end by 1 base, with 10 bases between. The CDR3 nucleotides are TGCGCCAGCAGCCGTTATACAGGGAACACCGGGGAGCTGTTTTTT. It translates to CASSRYTGNTGELFF.